The rows below give T cell receptor beta chains drawn from one sample of a study of beta chain features in type 1 diabetes. The table came from immunoSEQ multiplex PCR; TCRdb's copy has only in-frame clones and leaves some out. The data contain 900,000 or so clones, roughly 16% of them singletons. The specimen sequenced was naive CD4+ T cells from blood. These receptors were collected from a woman under 30 in good health. Both conserved end residues are part of each CDR3. Each record gives: J gene, V gene, CDR3 protein.

J: TRBJ2-1
V: TRBV4-3
CDR3: CASSQDLIGWFFSGNEQFF

J: TRBJ2-7
V: TRBV28
CDR3: CASSLLQGGGPYEQYF

J: TRBJ2-4
V: TRBV28
CDR3: CASSFGDRTNIQYF

J: TRBJ2-2
V: TRBV21-1
CDR3: CAREPDREAGELFF

J: TRBJ2-7
V: TRBV28
CDR3: CASSLAGQGAREQYF

J: TRBJ2-4
V: TRBV7-9
CDR3: CASSLVAGNIQYF

J: TRBJ1-1
V: TRBV14
CDR3: CASSTGPTGLNTEAFF

J: TRBJ2-1
V: TRBV7-2
CDR3: CASSLGFGIGQFF

J: TRBJ1-2
V: TRBV6-6
CDR3: CASSYSSSLGYTF

J: TRBJ2-5
V: TRBV7-9
CDR3: CASSHPKGQETQYF

J: TRBJ2-7
V: TRBV7-9
CDR3: CASSPWGEEYEQYF